This entry is about one TCR beta chain. Its specificity is not known. The sample is drawn from a study of identical twins. Study-level points and caveats: Whereas memory repertoires showed no such difference, abundant cord blood beta clonotypes carried fewer insertions.

Germline V gives CDR1 MNHNY, CDR2 SVGAGI (reference sequence). V was shortened by 1 base and J by 5 bases, with 6 bases between the two germline ends. The CDR3 extends over 13 amino acids. TCRdb reprocessed the 5' RACE reads via MiXCR and lists one record per CDR3 protein. In the table there are under 250,000 distinct CDR3 sequences, approximately 11% of which are singletons. This sample also appeared in a second study, on yellow fever vaccine responses in identical twins. Per that paper: Reportedly, twins showed a vaccine T cell response that looked partly convergent and partly personalized.

This chain links TRBV6-6 with TRBJ2-1; D is uncertain. The receptor comes from a woman under 30 in good health. Specimen: memory (CD45RO+) T cells sorted from blood. CDR3 in amino acids: CASSYFVDNEQFF. As DNA, the CDR3 is TGTGCCAGCAGTTACTTCGTCGACAATGAGCAGTTCTTC.